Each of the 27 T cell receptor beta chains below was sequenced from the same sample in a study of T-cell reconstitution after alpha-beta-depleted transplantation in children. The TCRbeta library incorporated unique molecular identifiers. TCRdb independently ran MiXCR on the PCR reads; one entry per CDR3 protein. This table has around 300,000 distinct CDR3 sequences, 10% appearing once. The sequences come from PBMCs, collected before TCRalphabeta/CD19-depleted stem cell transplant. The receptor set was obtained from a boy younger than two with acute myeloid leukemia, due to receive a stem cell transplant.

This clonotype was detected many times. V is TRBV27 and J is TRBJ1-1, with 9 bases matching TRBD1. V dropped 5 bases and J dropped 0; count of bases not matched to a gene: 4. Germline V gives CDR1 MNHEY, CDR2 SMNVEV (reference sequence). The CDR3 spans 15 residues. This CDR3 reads CASSPRDRVNTEAFF. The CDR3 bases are TGTGCCAGCAGTCCTCGGGACAGGGTGAACACTGAAGCTTTCTTT.

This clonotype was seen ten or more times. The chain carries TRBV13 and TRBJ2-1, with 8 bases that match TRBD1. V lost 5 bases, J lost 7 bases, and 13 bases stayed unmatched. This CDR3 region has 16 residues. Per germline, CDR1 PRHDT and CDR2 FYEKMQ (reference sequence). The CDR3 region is CASSLSMDRAQNEQFF. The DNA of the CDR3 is TGTGCCAGCAGCCTATCAATGGACAGGGCACAGAATGAGCAGTTCTTC. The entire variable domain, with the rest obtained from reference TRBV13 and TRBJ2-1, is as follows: AAGVIQSPRHLIKEKRETATLKCYPIPRHDTVYWYQQGPGQDPQFLISFYEKMQSDKGSIPDRFSAQQFSDYHSELNMSSLELGDSALYFCASSLSMDRAQNEQFFGPGTRLTVL.

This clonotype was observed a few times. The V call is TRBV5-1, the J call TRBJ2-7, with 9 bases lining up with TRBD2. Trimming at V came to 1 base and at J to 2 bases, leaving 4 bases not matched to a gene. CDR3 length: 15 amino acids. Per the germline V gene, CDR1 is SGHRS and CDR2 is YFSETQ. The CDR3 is CASSLLTSGAYEQYF. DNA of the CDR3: TGCGCCAGCAGCTTGCTGACTAGCGGTGCCTACGAGCAGTACTTC.

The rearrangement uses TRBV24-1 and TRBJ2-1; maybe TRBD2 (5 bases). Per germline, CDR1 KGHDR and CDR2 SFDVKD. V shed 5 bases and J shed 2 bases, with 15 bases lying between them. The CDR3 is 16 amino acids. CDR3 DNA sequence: TGTGCCACCAGTGGGAGGAAAGGAGAACCCTACAATGAGCAGTTCTTC. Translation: CATSGRKGEPYNEQFF.

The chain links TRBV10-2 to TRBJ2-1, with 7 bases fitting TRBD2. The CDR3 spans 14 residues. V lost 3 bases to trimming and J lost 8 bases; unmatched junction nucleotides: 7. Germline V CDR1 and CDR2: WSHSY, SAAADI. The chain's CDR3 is CASSDWRELDEQFF. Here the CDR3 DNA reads TGCGCCAGCAGTGATTGGCGGGAGTTGGATGAGCAGTTCTTC.

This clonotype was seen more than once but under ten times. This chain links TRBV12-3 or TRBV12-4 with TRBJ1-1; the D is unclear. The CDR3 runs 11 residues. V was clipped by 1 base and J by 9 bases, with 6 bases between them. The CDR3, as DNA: TGTGCCAGCAGTTTAGGCATCCAAGCTTTCTTT. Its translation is CASSLGIQAFF.

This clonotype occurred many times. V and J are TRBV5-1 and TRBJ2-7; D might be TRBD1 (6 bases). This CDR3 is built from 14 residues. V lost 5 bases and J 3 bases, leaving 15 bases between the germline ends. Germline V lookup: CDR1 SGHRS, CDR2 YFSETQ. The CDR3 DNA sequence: TGCGCCAGCAGTAATCCAGGGGCCCACTACGAGCAGTACTTC. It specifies CASSNPGAHYEQYF.

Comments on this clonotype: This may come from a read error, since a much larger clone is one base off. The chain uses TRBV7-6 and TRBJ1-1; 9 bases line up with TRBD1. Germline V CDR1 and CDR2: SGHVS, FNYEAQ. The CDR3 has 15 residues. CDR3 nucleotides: TGTGCCTGCAGCTTACAGGGGGCGCGGGGCACTGAAGCTTTCTTT. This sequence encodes CACSLQGARGTEAFF.

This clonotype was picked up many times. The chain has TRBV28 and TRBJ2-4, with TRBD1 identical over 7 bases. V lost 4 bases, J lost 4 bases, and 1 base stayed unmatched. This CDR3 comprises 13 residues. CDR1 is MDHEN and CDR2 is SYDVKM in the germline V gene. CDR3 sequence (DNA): TGTGCCAGCAGTTGGGACAGAAAAAACATTCAGTACTTC. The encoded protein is CASSWDRKNIQYF. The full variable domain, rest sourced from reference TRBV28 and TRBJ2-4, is DVKVTQSSRYLVKRTGEKVFLECVQDMDHENMFWYRQDPGLGLRLIYFSYDVKMKEKGDIPEGYSVSREKKERFSLILESASTNQTSMYLCASSWDRKNIQYFGAGTRLSVL.

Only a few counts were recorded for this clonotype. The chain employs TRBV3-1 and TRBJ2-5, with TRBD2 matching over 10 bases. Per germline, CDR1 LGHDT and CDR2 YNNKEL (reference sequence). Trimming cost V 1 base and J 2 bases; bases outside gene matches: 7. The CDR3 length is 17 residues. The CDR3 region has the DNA TGTGCCAGCAGCCAAGTACACCCAGCGGGGGGGCAAGAGACCCAGTACTTC. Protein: CASSQVHPAGGQETQYF.

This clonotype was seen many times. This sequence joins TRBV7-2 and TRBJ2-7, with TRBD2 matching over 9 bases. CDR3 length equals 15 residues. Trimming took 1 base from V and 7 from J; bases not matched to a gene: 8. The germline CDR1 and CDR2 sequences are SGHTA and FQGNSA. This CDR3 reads CASSLVGTSGPEQYF. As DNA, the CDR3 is TGTGCCAGCAGCTTAGTCGGAACTAGCGGGCCAGAGCAGTACTTC.

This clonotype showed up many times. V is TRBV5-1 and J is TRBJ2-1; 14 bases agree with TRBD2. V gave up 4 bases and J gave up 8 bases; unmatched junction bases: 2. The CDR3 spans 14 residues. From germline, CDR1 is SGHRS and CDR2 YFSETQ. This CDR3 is CASSPGLAGDEQFF. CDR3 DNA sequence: TGCGCCAGCAGCCCGGGACTAGCGGGGGATGAGCAGTTCTTC.

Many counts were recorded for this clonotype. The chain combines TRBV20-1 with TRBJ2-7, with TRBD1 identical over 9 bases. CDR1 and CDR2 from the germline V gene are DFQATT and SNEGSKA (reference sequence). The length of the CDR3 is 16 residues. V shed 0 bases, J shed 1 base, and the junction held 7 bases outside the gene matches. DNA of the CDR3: TGCAGTGCTAGAGACCTACTAGACAGGGGGTCCTACGAGCAGTACTTC. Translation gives CSARDLLDRGSYEQYF.

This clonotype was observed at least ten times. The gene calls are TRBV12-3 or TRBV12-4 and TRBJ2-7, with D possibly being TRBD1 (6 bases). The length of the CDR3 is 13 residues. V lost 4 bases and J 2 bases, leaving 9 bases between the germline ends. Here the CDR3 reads CASSSGATYEQYF. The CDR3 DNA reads TGTGCCAGCAGTTCAGGGGCCACCTACGAGCAGTACTTC.

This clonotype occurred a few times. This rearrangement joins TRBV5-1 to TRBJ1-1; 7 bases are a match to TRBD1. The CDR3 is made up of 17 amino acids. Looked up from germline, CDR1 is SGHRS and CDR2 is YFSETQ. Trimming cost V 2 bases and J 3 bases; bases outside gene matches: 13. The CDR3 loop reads CASSFESPGQEYTEAFF. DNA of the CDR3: TGCGCCAGCAGCTTCGAATCCCCAGGACAGGAATACACTGAAGCTTTCTTT.

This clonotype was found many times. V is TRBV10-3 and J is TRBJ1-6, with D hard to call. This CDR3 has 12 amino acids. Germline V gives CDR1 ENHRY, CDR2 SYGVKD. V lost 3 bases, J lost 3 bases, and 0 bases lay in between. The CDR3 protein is CAISDYNSPLHF. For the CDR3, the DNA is TGTGCCATCAGTGACTATAATTCACCCCTCCACTTT.

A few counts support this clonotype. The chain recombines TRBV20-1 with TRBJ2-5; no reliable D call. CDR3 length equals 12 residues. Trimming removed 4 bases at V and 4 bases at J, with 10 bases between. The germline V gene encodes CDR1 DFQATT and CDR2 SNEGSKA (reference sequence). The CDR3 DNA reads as TGCAGTGCTATAGACCAAGGAGAGACCCAGTACTTC. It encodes CSAIDQGETQYF.

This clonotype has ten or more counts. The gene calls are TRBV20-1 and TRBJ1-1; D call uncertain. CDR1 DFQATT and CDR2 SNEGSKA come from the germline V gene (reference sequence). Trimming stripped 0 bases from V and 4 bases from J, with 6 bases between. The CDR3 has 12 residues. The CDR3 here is CSAREHPTEAFF. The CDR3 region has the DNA TGCAGTGCTAGAGAACACCCCACTGAAGCTTTCTTT.

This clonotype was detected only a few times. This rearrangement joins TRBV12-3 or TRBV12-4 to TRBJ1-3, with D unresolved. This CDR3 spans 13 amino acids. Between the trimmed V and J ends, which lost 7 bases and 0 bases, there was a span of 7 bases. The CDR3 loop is CASTLFSGNTIYF. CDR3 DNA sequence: TGTGCCAGCACCCTTTTCTCTGGAAACACCATATATTTT.

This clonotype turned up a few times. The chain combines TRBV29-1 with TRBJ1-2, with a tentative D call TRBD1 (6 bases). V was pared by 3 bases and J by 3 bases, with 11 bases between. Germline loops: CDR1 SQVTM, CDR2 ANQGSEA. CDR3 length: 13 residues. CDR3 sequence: CSVEGQGHYGYTF. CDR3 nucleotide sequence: TGCAGCGTTGAGGGGCAGGGGCACTATGGCTACACCTTC.

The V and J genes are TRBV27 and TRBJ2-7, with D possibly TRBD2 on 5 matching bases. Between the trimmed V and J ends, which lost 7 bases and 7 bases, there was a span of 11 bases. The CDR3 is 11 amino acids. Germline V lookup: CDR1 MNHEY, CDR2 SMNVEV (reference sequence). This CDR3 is CASIYSAEQYF. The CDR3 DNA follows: TGTGCCAGCATTTATAGCGCAGAGCAGTACTTC.

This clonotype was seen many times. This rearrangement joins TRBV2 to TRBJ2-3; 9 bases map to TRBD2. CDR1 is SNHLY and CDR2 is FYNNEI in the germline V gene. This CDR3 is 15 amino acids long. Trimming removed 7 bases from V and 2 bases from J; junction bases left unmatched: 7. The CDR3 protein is CASKPTSGNTDTQYF. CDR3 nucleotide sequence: TGTGCCAGCAAACCGACTAGCGGAAACACAGATACGCAGTATTTT.

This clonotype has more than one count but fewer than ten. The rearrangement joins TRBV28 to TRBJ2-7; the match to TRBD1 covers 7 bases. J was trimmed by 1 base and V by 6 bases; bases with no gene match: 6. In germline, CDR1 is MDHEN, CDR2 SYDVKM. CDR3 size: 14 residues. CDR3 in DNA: TGTGCCAGCAGAGGGACAGCCTTTTCCTACGAGCAGTACTTC. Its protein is CASRGTAFSYEQYF.

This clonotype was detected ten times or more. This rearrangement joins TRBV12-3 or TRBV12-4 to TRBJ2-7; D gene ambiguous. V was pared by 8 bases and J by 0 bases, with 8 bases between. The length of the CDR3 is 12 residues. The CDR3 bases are TGTGCCAGCTCCACATCCTCCTACGAGCAGTACTTC. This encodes CASSTSSYEQYF.

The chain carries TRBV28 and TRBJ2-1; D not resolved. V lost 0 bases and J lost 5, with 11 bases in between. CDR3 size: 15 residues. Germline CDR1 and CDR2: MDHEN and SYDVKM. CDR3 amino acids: CASSLWPPAHNEQFF. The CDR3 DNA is TGTGCCAGCAGTTTATGGCCTCCAGCCCACAATGAGCAGTTCTTC.

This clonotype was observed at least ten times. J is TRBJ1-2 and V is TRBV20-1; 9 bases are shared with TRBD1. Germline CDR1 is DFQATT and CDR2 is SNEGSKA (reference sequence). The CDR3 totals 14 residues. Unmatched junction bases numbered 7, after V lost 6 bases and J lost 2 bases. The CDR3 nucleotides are TGCAGTGCGGCTGACGGGACAGGGAACTATGGCTACACCTTC. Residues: CSAADGTGNYGYTF.

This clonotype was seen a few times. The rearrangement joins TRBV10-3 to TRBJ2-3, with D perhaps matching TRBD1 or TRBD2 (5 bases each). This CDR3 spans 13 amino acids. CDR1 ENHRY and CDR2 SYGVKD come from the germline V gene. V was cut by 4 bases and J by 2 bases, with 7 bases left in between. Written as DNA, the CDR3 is TGTGCCATCAGTGGGGGGTCCACAGATACGCAGTATTTT. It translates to CAISGGSTDTQYF.